One T cell receptor (beta chain) is described in this entry. Its antigen remains unidentified. The sample originates from a study of a mutant IDH1 vaccine in newly diagnosed glioma. Study-wide results and caveats: Pseudoprogression seemed unlinked to shifts in top peripheral T cell clonotypes.

TCRdb's table, derived via immunoSEQ multiplex PCR, lists solely in-frame clones and lacks some. Among about 58,000 clones listed, about 80% were seen once. The CDR3 contains 14 residues. V lost 7 bases to trimming and J lost 5 bases, with 18 bases between them. Germline V gene data show CDR1 as LNHDA and CDR2 as SQIVND (reference sequence). Time point reported: week 5, during vaccination. Topical imiquimod accompanied each vaccine dose, which consisted of 300 ug of mutant IDH1 20-mer peptide. This receptor was identified in a woman in her 50s with glioma. J is TRBJ2-7 and V is TRBV19, with D possibly called TRBD1 or TRBD2 (7 bases each). The source material was PBMCs, sampled from a glioma patient whose treatment included an IDH1 peptide vaccine. CDR3 region: CASMGTAGIHEQYF. The CDR3 DNA is TGTGCCAGTATGGGGACAGCGGGGATACACGAGCAGTACTTC.